This T cell receptor (beta chain) was sequenced in a study of blood T cells in healthy people across ages (dated by TCRdb to between 2015 and 2016). Describing the broader study: In model experiments, template switching captured about one uniquely barcoded TCR beta cDNA molecule for every two T cells. Age-related changes in TCR beta repertoire diversity were measured in the study by deep sequencing normalized with unique cDNA molecular identifiers. Four age groups were formed from the donors: young (average about 16 years), middle-aged (approximately 39), aged (about 62) and long-lived (around 80). Donors of different ages were randomly distributed across sequencing lanes to avoid experimental bias. Using the same blood draw, the study looked at two additional independent replicas of 1 million unique cDNA reads for two donors, one aged 18 to 29 and the other aged 80 or older.

Concerning this clonotype itself: There is no known antigen for this receptor. Base qualities are missing; no much larger clone stands one base away.

The approximately 40 donors, aged about 6 to 95 years, were systemically healthy Caucasian individuals from Russia. Each donor gave 8 to 10 milliliters of peripheral blood, drawn into EDTA-treated Vacutainer tubes. PBMCs were isolated by Ficoll-Paque density-gradient centrifugation, with at least 6 million obtained per sample. Total RNA was extracted from PBMCs with Trizol reagent, with at least 5.5 micrograms obtained per sample. Naive CD45RAhigh/CD27high T cell percentages were measured by flow cytometry on a PBMC aliquot from every donor. Libraries were constructed by 5' RACE. The instrument was an Illumina HiSeq 2500. A second PCR of about 7 to 12 cycles was run with a J-beta primer mix and a sample-barcoded 5' primer. A template-switch 5' adaptor carrying 12 random nucleotides introduced a unique molecular identifier onto each TCR beta cDNA molecule. Each sample yielded at least 2.5 million CDR3-containing paired-end reads. The Mint cDNA synthesis kit, primed by a TRBC-specific oligonucleotide, was used to synthesize first-strand cDNA from all RNA. Following uracil-DNA glycosylase treatment, a first 18-cycle PCR with universal primers M1SS and BC2_uni_R was performed on all cDNA. The original methods were these. For normalization, 1 million high-quality reads were randomly selected from each sample, with every read carrying a distinct molecular identifier. Reads with shared molecular identifiers were discarded instead of being binned into consensus sequences. CDR3 identification, clonotype clustering and error correction used MiTCR with a Q25 quality threshold and the strictest error-elimination algorithm. A nonparametric unseen species model with Euler transformation was used to estimate lower-bound total TCR beta diversity. TCRdb reprocessed the public reads (quality trimming at Q25 with fastp, clone calling with MiXCR) and kept in-frame beta chains. Identical CDR3 proteins give one entry, which carries the most common genes and DNA. In this record, the V and J calls reflect TCRdb's handling and not the investigators' own analysis. The sample yields about 1.1 million distinct CDR3 sequences; 35% to 40% were counted once. Together, the top ten hold about an eighth of the sample.

Its CDR3 holds 15 amino acids, cysteine through phenylalanine. CDR3 DNA only is kept here, 45 bases in frame from base 1. What the authors observed across the whole study: Estimates of total diversity from one million sequenced T cells were regarded as lower bounds and underestimates. The percentage of naive T cells measured by flow cytometry correlated strongly with observed TCR beta diversity. Compared with the aged group, more naive CD4+ T cells, fewer expanded clones and increased TCR diversity were shown by the long-lived group, suggesting age selection. Because profiling used bulk unsorted PBMCs, naive and antigen-experienced compartments could not be compared conclusively. Because donor CMV infection status was unknown, age-related changes in expanded clonotypes were potentially confounded. As age increased, observed TCR beta diversity per million T cells dropped in a roughly linear way, and a significant reduction was already evident by age approximately 40.

This sequence originates from a man younger than 30 in good health. The sample consisted of blood. The chain links TRBV12-3 or TRBV12-4 with TRBJ2-1; TRBD1 is possibly the D segment (5 matching bases). The J call may be in error: the DNA end matches TRBJ2-7 better. The DNA reads TGTGCCAGCAGTTTGGGGCCCCTCGGGCCCAATGAGCAGTACTTC. Its translation reads: CASSLGPLGPNEQYF.